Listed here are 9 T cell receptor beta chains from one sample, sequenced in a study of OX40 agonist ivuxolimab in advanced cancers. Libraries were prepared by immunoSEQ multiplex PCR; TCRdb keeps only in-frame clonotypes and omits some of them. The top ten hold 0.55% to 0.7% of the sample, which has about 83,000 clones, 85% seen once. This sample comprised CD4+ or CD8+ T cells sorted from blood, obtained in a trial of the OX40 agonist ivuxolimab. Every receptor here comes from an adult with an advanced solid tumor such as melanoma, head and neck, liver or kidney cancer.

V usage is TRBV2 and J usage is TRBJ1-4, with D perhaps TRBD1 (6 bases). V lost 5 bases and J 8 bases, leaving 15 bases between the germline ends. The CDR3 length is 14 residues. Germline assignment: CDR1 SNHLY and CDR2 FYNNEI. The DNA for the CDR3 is TGTGCCAGCAGTCTCGGGGGCTCTCGAGAAAAACTGTTTTTT. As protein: CASSLGGSREKLFF.

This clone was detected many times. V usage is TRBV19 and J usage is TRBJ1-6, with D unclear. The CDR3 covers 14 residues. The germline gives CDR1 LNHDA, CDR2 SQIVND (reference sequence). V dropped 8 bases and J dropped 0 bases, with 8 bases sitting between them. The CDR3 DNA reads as TGTGCCAGTGGGCGGAGCTCCTATAATTCACCCCTCCACTTT. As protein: CASGRSSYNSPLHF. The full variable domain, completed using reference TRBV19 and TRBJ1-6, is DGGITQSPKYLFRKEGQNVTLSCEQNLNHDAMYWYRQDPGQGLRLIYYSQIVNDFQKGDIAEGYSVSREKKESFPLTVTSAQKNPTAFYLCASGRSSYNSPLHFGNGTRLTVT.

The CDR3, as DNA: TGTGCCAGCAGCAATGGACAGGTGGGGAACACCGGGGAGCTGTTTTTT. Translation: CASSNGQVGNTGELFF. The chain couples TRBV5-6 to TRBJ2-2, with 7 bases lining up with TRBD1. V lost 4 bases to trimming and J lost 1 base; unmatched junction nucleotides: 7. The CDR3 covers 16 residues. CDR1 is SGHDT, CDR2 YYEEEE, per germline.

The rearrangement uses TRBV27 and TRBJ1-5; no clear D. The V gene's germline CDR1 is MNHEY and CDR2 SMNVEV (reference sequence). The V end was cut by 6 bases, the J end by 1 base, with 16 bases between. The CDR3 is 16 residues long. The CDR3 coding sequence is TGTGCCAGCAGCCCTAGCGGGGTTCGGAGCAATCAGCCCCAGCATTTT. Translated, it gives CASSPSGVRSNQPQHF.

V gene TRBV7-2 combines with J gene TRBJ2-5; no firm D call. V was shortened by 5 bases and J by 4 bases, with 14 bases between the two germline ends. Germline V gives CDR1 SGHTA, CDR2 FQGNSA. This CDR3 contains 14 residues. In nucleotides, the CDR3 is TGTGCCAGCAGCCCAGGATGGGTTGGAGAGACCCAGTACTTC. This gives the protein CASSPGWVGETQYF.

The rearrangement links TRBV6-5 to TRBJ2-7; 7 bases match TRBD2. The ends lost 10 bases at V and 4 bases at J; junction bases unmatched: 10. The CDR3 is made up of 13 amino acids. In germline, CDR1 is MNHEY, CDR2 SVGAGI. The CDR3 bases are TGTGCCACCCTGGGGGGGGGACGGTACGAGCAGTACTTC. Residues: CATLGGGRYEQYF.

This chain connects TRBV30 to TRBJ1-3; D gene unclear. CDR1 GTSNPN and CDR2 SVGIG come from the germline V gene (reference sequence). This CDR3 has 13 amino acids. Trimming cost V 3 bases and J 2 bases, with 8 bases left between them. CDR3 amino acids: CAWRSGPGNTIYF. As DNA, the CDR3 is TGTGCCTGGAGAAGCGGGCCTGGAAACACCATATATTTT. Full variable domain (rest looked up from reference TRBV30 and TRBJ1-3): SQTIHQWPATLVQPVGSPLSLECTVEGTSNPNLYWYRQAAGRGLQLLFYSVGIGQISSEVPQNLSASRPQDRQFILSSKKLLLSDSGFYLCAWRSGPGNTIYFGEGSWLTVV.

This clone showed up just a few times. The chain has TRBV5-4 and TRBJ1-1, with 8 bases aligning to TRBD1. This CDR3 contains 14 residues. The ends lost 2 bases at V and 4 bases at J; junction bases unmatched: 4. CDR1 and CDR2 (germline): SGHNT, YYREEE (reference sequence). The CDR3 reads CASSLGTGGTEAFF. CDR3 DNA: TGTGCCAGCAGCTTAGGTACAGGGGGCACTGAAGCTTTCTTT.

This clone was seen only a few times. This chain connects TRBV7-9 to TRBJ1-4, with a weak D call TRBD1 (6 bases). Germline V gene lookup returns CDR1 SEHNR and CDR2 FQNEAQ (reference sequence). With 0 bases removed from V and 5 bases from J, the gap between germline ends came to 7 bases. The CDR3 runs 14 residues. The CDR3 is CASSLATGNEKLFF. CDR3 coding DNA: TGTGCCAGCAGCTTAGCGACAGGAAATGAAAAACTGTTTTTT.